Below are 13 T cell receptor beta chains sequenced from a single sample in a study of Tregs in tolerant kidney transplant recipients. Profiled with immunoSEQ multiplex PCR; TCRdb holds only in-frame clones, not every one. The repertoire shows thousands of clones; the top ten hold about 39%. Related graft donors supplied nonmyeloablative bone marrow transplants, and mixed chimerism was transient. This specimen was CD8+ T cells from blood (PBMCs), taken 12 months after the transplant. These receptors were taken from a human patient who received a combined kidney and bone marrow transplant. Some T cells may have come from the graft donor.

Note on this clone: The read comes to an end 3 residues before the CDR3 does, leaving the germline J gene to fill in the end. The rearrangement uses TRBV20-1 and TRBJ2-4; possible D gene TRBD1, 6 bases. V lost 5 bases, J lost 5 bases, and 13 bases lay in between. There are 13 residues in the CDR3. Germline V gene lookup returns CDR1 DFQATT and CDR2 SNEGSKA (reference sequence). The CDR3 region is CSAGRQVQNIQYF. Incomplete CDR3 DNA: TGCAGTGCTGGCAGACAGGTCCAAAACATT.

A remark on this clone: The sequence runs out 3 residues before the end of the CDR3; the remainder is reconstructed from the germline J gene. This chain connects TRBV10-3 to TRBJ2-3; 11 bases line up with TRBD2. The CDR3 has 15 residues. V dropped 7 bases and J dropped 4; count of bases not matched to a gene: 7. Germline V lookup: CDR1 ENHRY, CDR2 SYGVKD. CDR3 amino acids: CAINHSGRAADTQYF. The part of the CDR3 DNA that was read is TGTGCCATCAACCATAGCGGGAGGGCGGCAGATACG.

Regarding this clone: The CDR3 end is not reached by the read, which stops 3 residues before it; the germline J gene fills it in. The rearrangement uses TRBV20-1 and TRBJ1-6; D not resolved. Germline V gene data show CDR1 as DFQATT and CDR2 as SNEGSKA (reference sequence). V lost 5 bases and J lost 4, with 9 bases in between. The CDR3 sequence is 13 residues long. The CDR3 reads CSAPPPYNSPLHF. The CDR3 bases that were read are TGCAGTGCTCCCCCTCCGTATAATTCACCC.

This clone is deemed medium-sized by its frequency. The CDR3 is cut off 3 residues early in the read; its end comes from the germline J gene. J is TRBJ2-1 and V is TRBV6-1; TRBD1 is a possible D gene (5 bases). With 0 bases removed from V and 3 bases from J, the gap between germline ends came to 12 bases. In germline, CDR1 is MNHNS, CDR2 SASEGT. This CDR3 has 16 residues. The CDR3 is CASSEASGNGYNEQFF. CDR3 bases read: TGTGCCAGCAGTGAAGCGTCAGGGAACGGCTACAATGAG.

CDR3 in amino acids: CASSLGTNDNTQYF. Partial CDR3 DNA: TGTGCCAGCAGCTTGGGGACTAACGATAATACG. J is TRBJ2-3 and V is TRBV7-3; 7 bases line up with TRBD2. The sequence runs out 3 residues before the end of the CDR3; the remainder is reconstructed from the germline J gene. Unmatched junction bases numbered 7, after V lost 3 bases and J lost 7 bases. This CDR3 has 14 residues. Germline loops: CDR1 SGHTA, CDR2 FQGTGA.

Comments on this clone: The read ends 3 residues early relative to the CDR3; the germline J gene fills the gap. This chain connects TRBV5-6 to TRBJ2-7; 9 bases line up with TRBD2. The junction had 5 bases not matched to a gene; V was cut back by 0 bases and J by 4 bases. The CDR3 spans 15 residues. Germline CDR1 is SGHDT and CDR2 is YYEEEE. CDR3 protein: CASSLAAGGPYEQYF. The sequenced part of the CDR3 DNA is TGTGCCAGCAGCTTGGCTGCGGGAGGGCCGTACGAG.

Of note for this clone: The observed sequence ends 3 residues before the CDR3 terminus, with the missing tail filled in from the germline J gene. This chain joins TRBV4-1 and TRBJ1-4; TRBD1 might be the D (5 bases). V lost 3 bases and J 6 bases, leaving 17 bases between the germline ends. Per germline, CDR1 MGHRA and CDR2 YSYEKL. The CDR3 is 16 residues long. CDR3 bases read: TGCGCCAGCAGCCAGATCCTTCGGGGGAAAGATGAAAAA. The encoded protein is CASSQILRGKDEK. The entire CDR3 protein reads CASSQILRGKDEKLFF.

As concerns this clone: Read coverage stops 3 residues before the CDR3 terminus; the germline J gene supplies the remainder. V usage is TRBV10-3 and J usage is TRBJ1-1; tentatively, D is TRBD1 (6 bases). Germline V gene data show CDR1 as ENHRY and CDR2 as SYGVKD. The CDR3 length is 13 residues. The V and J ends lost 8 bases and 7 bases respectively, with 17 bases between them. The CDR3 DNA, read in part, is TGTGCCATCGCCGCCGGGGGGCTCGTTGAA. The encoded protein is CAIAAGGLVE. The whole CDR3 region reads CAIAAGGLVEAFF.

The covered CDR3 bases are TGTGCCAGCAGCCATGACAGGACCTACGAG. Translated, it gives CASSHDRTYE. The CDR3, in full, reads CASSHDRTYEQYF. V gene TRBV5-6 combines with J gene TRBJ2-7; possibly TRBD1 for D (6 bases). The missing CDR3 end, 3 residues past where the read stops, is filled in from the germline J gene. The CDR3 totals 13 residues. Germline loops: CDR1 SGHDT, CDR2 YYEEEE. V lost 4 bases and J 2 bases, leaving 10 bases between the germline ends.

Remarks on this clone: The read ends 3 residues early relative to the CDR3; the germline J gene fills the gap. The rearrangement joins TRBV7-3 to TRBJ2-1; D not resolved. Deletions cut 5 bases from V and 4 bases from J, with 9 bases between. Germline V gene lookup returns CDR1 SGHTA and CDR2 FQGTGA. The CDR3 runs to 13 residues. CDR3 protein: CASSQEPYNEQFF. Partial CDR3 DNA: TGTGCCAGCAGCCAGGAGCCGTACAATGAG.

CDR3 sequence reads: CASSSTNDNEQFF. CDR3 DNA (partial): TGTGCCAGCAGCTCCACTAACGACAATGAG. The gene calls are TRBV5-4 and TRBJ2-1; D gene unclear. The CDR3 is cut off 3 residues early in the read; its end comes from the germline J gene. V was trimmed by 3 bases and J by 5 bases, leaving 9 bases between them. CDR1 is SGHNT, CDR2 YYREEE, per germline (reference sequence). The CDR3 consists of 13 residues.

Details on this clone: The read is 3 residues too short to cover the CDR3 end, so that end is filled in from the germline J gene. The chain links TRBV7-6 to TRBJ2-7, with 7 bases matching TRBD2. The J segment lost 3 bases and the V segment lost 1 base, leaving 9 bases of the junction unmatched. Germline CDR1 and CDR2: SGHVS and FNYEAQ. This CDR3 has 16 residues. The CDR3 DNA, read in part, is TGTGCCAGCAGCTTAGTGGAGTCTAGCGGAGGCTACGAG. Protein: CASSLVESSGGYE. The entire CDR3 sequence reads CASSLVESSGGYEQYF.

In the case of this clone: The read falls 3 residues short of the CDR3 end, and the missing part is taken from the germline J gene. V gene TRBV20-1 combines with J gene TRBJ2-1, with 8 bases lining up with TRBD1. CDR1 is DFQATT, CDR2 SNEGSKA, per germline (reference sequence). The V gene end was trimmed by 1 base and the J gene end by 0 bases; junction bases not matched to a gene: 8. This CDR3 region has 17 residues. CDR3 bases read: TGCAGTGCTAGAGTTGCGGACAGGGTTTTCTCCTACAATGAG. Translated: CSARVADRVFSYNE. The entire CDR3 reads CSARVADRVFSYNEQFF.